This section outlines one TCR beta chain sequence together with its context. The sample holds many counts of this clonotype. Its antigen remains undetermined. No much larger clonotype is one base removed from it; base qualities were not supplied. Sequences SGHVS (CDR1) and FNYEAQ (CDR2) are obtained from the germline V gene. V is cut by 5 bases and J by 3 bases, and the space between the germline ends is 8 bases. Measured from the cysteine to the phenylalanine, the CDR3 is 14 residues long. The kept DNA is CDR3 alone, 42 bases in frame from the first base. The instrument was an Illumina HiSeq 2500. TCR beta libraries were prepared by quantitative 5'-RACE with molecular barcodes. The published analysis was carried out like this. A new computational method based on a probabilistic model of VDJ rearrangement was used to identify disease-linked TCR variants. Using fastp trimming at Q25 and MiXCR clonotype assembly, TCRdb reanalyzed the public sequencing data and kept in-frame beta chains. One record per CDR3 amino acid sequence lists the most common genes and DNA. The V and J calls, along with clone size, are taken from TCRdb and not from the paper's own processing. The sample data list some 800,000 distinct CDR3 sequences, and about 10% of these were observed just once. Of the sample, just over 0.5% is held by the ten largest clones.

The entry originates in a study of CD8 T cells in ankylosing spondylitis (dated by TCRdb to about 2017). About the full investigation: The study profiled T cell receptor beta repertoires in healthy donors and ankylosing spondylitis patients to find disease-linked TCR variants. In total, the full study cohort was made up of nearly 110 healthy donors and some 26 ankylosing spondylitis patients. Peripheral blood was sampled, and synovial fluid was additionally collected from ankylosing spondylitis patients.

Points the paper makes about the study in general: According to the report, matched synovial fluid samples from ankylosing spondylitis patients were significantly enriched for the disease-linked clones. A TCR beta motif of about eight highly homologous amino acid variants appeared characteristic of blood from ankylosing spondylitis patients. The disease-linked clones had a CD8+ phenotype and were found at relatively low frequencies in peripheral blood. Some of the motif variants had been reported before in the synovial fluid and blood of reactive arthritis patients, a finding that suggests common disease-initiation mechanisms.

Source material: blood, either unsorted or a sorted T cell fraction (not recorded which). This clonotype originated in a male donor with ankylosing spondylitis. Rearrangement joined TRBV7-6 to TRBJ1-6; the D gene lacks a confident call. The DNA sequence is given as TGTGCCAGCAGCCTCCAGTTCTATAATTCACCCCTCCACTTT. It specifies CASSLQFYNSPLHF.